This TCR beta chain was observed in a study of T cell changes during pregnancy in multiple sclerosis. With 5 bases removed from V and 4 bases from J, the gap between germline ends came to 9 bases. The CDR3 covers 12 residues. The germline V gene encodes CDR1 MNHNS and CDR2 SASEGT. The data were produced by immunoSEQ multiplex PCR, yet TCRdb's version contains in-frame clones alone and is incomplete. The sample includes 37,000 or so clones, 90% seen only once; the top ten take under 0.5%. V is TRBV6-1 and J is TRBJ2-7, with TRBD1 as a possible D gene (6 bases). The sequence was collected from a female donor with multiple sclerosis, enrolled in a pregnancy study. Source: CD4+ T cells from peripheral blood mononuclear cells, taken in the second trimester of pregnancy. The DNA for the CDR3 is TGTGCCAGCAGTCCTGGACAGTACGAGCAGTACTTC. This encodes CASSPGQYEQYF.